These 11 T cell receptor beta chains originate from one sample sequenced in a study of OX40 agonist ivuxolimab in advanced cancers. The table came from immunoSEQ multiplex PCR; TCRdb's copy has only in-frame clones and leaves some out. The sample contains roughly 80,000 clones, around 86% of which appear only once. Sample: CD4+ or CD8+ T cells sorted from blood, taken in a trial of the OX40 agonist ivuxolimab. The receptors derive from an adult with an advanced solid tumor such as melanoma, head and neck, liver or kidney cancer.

CDR3 amino acids: CASSPSYSNQPQHF. CDR3 DNA sequence: TGTGCCAGCAGCCCATCCTATAGCAATCAGCCCCAGCATTTT. J is TRBJ1-5 and V is TRBV11-2; D unclear. V was cut by 5 bases and J by 0 bases, with 8 bases left in between. This CDR3 has 14 residues. Germline V gene data show CDR1 as SGHAT and CDR2 as FQNNGV. The whole variable domain, remainder taken from reference TRBV11-2 and TRBJ1-5, is EAGVAQSPRYKIIEKRQSVAFWCNPISGHATLYWYQQILGQGPKLLIQFQNNGVVDDSQLPKDRFSAERLKGVDSTLKIQPAKLEDSAVYLCASSPSYSNQPQHFGDGTRLSIL.

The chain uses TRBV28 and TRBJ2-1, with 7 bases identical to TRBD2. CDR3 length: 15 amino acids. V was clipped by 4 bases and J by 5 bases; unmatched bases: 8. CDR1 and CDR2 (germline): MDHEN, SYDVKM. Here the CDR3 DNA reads TGTGCCAGCAGTTCTCCCGGGACTAAAAACAATGAGCAGTTCTTC. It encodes CASSSPGTKNNEQFF. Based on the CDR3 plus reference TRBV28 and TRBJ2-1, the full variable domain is DVKVTQSSRYLVKRTGEKVFLECVQDMDHENMFWYRQDPGLGLRLIYFSYDVKMKEKGDIPEGYSVSREKKERFSLILESASTNQTSMYLCASSSPGTKNNEQFFGPGTRLTVL.

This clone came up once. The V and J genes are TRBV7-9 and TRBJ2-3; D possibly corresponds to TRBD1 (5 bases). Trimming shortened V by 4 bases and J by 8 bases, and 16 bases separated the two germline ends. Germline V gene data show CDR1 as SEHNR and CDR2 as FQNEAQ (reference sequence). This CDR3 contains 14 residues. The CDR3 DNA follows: TGTGCCAGCAGCTCCTGGATTGGGCAGGGTACGCAGTATTTT. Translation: CASSSWIGQGTQYF.

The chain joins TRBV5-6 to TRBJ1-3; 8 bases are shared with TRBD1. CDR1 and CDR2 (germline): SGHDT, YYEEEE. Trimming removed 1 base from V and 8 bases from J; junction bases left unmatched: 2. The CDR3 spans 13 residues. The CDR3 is CASSLQGADTIYF. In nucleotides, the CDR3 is TGTGCCAGCAGCTTGCAGGGGGCGGACACCATATATTTT.

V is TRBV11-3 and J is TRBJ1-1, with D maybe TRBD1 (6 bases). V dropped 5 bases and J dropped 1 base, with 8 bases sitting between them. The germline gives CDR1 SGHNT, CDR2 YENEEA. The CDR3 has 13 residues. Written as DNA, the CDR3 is TGTGCCAGCAGCGCGACAGGGAACACTGAAGCTTTCTTT. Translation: CASSATGNTEAFF.

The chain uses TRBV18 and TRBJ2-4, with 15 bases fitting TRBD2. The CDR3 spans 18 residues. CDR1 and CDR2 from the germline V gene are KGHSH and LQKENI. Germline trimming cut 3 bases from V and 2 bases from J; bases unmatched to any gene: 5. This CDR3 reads CASSPGLAGGPSKNIQYF. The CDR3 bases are TGTGCCAGCTCACCCGGACTAGCGGGAGGGCCGTCCAAAAACATTCAGTACTTC.

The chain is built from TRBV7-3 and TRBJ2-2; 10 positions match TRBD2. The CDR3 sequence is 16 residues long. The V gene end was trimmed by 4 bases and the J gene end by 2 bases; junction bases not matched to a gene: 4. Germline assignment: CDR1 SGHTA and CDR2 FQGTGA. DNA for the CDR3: TGTGCCAGCAGCTCCCTAGCGGGGGTTAACACCGGGGAGCTGTTTTTT. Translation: CASSSLAGVNTGELFF.

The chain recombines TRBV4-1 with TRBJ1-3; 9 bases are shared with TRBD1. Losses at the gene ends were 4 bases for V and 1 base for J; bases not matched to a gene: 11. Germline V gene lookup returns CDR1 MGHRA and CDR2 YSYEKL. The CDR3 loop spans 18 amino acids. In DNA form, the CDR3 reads TGCGCCAGCAGCCGTCGACAGGGGGGACTTGGGTCTGGAAACACCATATATTTT. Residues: CASSRRQGGLGSGNTIYF.

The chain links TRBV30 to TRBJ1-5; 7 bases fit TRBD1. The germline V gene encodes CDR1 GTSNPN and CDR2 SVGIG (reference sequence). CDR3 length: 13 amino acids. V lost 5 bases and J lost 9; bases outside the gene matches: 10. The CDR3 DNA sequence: TGTGCCTGGGGGGGACAGAGTCATGGGCCCCAGCATTTT. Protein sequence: CAWGGQSHGPQHF.

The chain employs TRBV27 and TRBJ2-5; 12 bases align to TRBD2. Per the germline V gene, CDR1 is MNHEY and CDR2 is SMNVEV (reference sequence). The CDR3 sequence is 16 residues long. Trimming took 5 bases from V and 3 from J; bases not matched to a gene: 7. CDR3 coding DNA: TGTGCCAGCAGTAGAGGACTAGCGGGGTACAAAGAGACCCAGTACTTC. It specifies CASSRGLAGYKETQYF.

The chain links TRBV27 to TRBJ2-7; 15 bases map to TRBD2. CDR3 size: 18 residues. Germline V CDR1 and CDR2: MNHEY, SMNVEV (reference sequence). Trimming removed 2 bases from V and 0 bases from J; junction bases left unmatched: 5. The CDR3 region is CASSLRTSGGVSSYEQYF. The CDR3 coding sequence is TGTGCCAGCAGTTTAAGGACTAGCGGGGGGGTTAGCTCCTACGAGCAGTACTTC.